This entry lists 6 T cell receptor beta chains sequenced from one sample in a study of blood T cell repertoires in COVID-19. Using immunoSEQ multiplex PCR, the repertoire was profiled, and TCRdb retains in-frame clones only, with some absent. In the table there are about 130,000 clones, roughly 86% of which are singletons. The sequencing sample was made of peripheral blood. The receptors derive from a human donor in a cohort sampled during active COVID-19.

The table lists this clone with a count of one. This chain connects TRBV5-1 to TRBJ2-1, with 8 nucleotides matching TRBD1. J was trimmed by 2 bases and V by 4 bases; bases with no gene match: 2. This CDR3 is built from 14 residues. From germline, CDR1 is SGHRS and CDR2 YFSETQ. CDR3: CASSTGQAYNEQFF. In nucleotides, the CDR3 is TGCGCCAGCAGCACGGGACAGGCCTACAATGAGCAGTTCTTC.

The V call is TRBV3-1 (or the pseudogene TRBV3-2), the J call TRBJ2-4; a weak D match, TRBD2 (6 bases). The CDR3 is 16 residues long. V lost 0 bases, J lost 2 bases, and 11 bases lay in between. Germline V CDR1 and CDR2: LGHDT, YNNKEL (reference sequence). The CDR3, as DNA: TGTGCCAGCAGCCAAGATGGGGCGGGGACCAAAAACATTCAGTACTTC. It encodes CASSQDGAGTKNIQYF.

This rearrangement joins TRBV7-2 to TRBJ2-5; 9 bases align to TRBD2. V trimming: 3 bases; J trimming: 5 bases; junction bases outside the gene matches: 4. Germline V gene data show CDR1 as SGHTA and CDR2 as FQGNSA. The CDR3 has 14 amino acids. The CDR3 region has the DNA TGTGCCAGCAGCTTTGCGGGAGGGAAGGAGACCCAGTACTTC. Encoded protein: CASSFAGGKETQYF.

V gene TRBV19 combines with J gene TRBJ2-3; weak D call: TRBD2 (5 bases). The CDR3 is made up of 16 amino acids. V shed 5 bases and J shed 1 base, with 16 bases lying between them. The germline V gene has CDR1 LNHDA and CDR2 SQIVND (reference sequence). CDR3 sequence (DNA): TGTGCCAGTAGTCCCTTACTTACGCGGGGCACAGATACGCAGTATTTT. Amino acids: CASSPLLTRGTDTQYF.

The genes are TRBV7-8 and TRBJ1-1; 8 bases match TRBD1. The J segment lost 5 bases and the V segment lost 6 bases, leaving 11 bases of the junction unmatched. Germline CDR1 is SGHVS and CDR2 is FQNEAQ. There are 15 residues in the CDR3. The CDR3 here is CASRADRGVWTEAFF. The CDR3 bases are TGTGCCAGCAGAGCAGACAGGGGTGTTTGGACTGAAGCTTTCTTT.

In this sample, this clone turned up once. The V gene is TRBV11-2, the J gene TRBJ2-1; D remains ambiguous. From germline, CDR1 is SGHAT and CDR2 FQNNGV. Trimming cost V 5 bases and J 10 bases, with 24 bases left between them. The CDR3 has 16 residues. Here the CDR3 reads CASSPSGYPAIDEQFF. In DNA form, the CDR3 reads TGTGCCAGCAGCCCTTCCGGGTACCCCGCGATAGACGAGCAGTTCTTC.